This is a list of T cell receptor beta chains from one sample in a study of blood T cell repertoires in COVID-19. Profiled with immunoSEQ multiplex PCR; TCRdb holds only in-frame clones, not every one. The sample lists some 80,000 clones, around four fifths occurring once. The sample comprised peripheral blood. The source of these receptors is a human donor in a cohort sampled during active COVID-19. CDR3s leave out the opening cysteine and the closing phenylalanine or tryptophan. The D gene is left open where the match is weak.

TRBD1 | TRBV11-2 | ASSSPPGTGPVRQY
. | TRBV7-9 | ASSPYRDTGNTIY
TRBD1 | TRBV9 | ASSVAGTGVSPLH
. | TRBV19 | ASSLQVGPGRGYT
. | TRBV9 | ASSPLPPGTDTQY
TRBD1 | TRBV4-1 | ASRDLRTGGEQPQH
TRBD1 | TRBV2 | ASSSTDRDTEAF
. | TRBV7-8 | ASSLVAGVNTEAF
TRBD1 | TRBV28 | ASTFSGTGNQPQH
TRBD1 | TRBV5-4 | ASSSGTDPSAMYEQY
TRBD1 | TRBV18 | ASSVQGAQTNEKLF
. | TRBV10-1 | ASSGDFARTEAF
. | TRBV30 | AWSERFGQPQH
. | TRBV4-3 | ASSQHGEPGETQY
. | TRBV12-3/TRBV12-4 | ASSLGQGYT
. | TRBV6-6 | ASSNRDNQPQH
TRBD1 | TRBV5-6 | ASSSPKGANNIQY
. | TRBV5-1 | ASSQQGRAYEQY
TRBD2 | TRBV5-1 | ASSSGDQETQY
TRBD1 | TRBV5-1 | ASSTGQGAGYGYT
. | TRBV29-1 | SVDGKSTDTQY
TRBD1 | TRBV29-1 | SVTPGQGAQDTQY
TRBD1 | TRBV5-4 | ASSLGDRSFYEQY
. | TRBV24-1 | ATSVVGQFQETQY
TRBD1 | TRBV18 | ASSGTGAGGGTEAF
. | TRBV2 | ATLQEFNTEAF
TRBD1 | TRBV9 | ASSPGTGVGYT
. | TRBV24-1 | AIPAGGNQPQH
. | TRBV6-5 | ASSVGQFKQPQH
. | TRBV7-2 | ASSLKIDGLYSTIY
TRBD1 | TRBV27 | ASSYLLGTGVNYGYT
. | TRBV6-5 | ASTEGFTDTQY
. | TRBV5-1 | ASSLGLQGGYT
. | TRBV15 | ATSRDQSRGDQPQH
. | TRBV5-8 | ASSFAGEAF
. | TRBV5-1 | ASSVGPVRTEAF
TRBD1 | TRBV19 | ASSKVGTGNDQPQH
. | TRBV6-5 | ASRRTNRGTEAF
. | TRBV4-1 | ASSQAGSATGELF
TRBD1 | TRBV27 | ASSGTGGKMWGYT
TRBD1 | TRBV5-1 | ASSFLGPGQVPSTDTQY